This TCR beta chain was sequenced during a study of shared clonotypes between healthy human individuals. The naive CD8 subset, CD45RO-negative cells positively selected for CCR7, excluded terminally differentiated effector memory CD45RA+ cells. V lost 0 bases and J lost 4; bases outside the gene matches: 1. Per the germline V gene, CDR1 is SGDLS and CDR2 is YYNGEE. The CDR3 length is 14 residues. TCRdb's copy holds only in-frame clones and misses some; the assay was immunoSEQ multiplex PCR. The sample shows 630,000 or so clones, 98% of them seen only once. The clonotype comes from a man aged 30-40 years in good health. Sequencing used naive CD8+ T cells sorted from blood. The V and J genes are TRBV9 and TRBJ2-3; 8 positions agree with TRBD2. The DNA of the CDR3 is TGTGCCAGCAGCGTAGAGGGACTAGCAGATACGCAGTATTTT. As protein: CASSVEGLADTQYF.